These T cell receptor beta chains were read from a single sample in a study of OX40 agonist ivuxolimab in advanced cancers. Profiling relied on immunoSEQ multiplex PCR, and the TCRdb table lists in-frame clones only, not all of them. The sample contains tens of thousands of clones, over 65% of which appear only once. The source was CD4+ or CD8+ T cells sorted from blood, collected in a trial of the OX40 agonist ivuxolimab. All receptors come from an adult with an advanced solid tumor such as melanoma, head and neck, liver or kidney cancer. Each CDR3 is given with its conserved first and last residue. A D gene is named only where the DNA matches it firmly.

TRBJ1-6 TRBV5-6 . CASSSGDRYDLHF TGTGCCAGCAGCTCGGGGGACCGATACGACCTCCACTTT
TRBJ1-3 TRBV9 TRBD1 CASSVGGRGSGNTIYF TGTGCCAGCAGCGTAGGCGGCAGGGGGTCTGGAAACACCATATATTTT
TRBJ1-1 TRBV25-1 . CASSDNWGAFF TGTGCCAGCAGTGATAACTGGGGAGCTTTCTTT
TRBJ1-2 TRBV25-1 TRBD1 CASSPMGGQGYGYTF TGTGCCAGCAGTCCTATGGGGGGACAGGGTTATGGCTACACCTTC
TRBJ1-2 TRBV5-1 TRBD1 CASSRPGTGTNGYTF TGCGCCAGCAGCCGTCCCGGGACAGGGACTAACGGCTACACCTTC
TRBJ2-3 TRBV5-1 . CASSPQGDTQYF TGCGCCAGCAGCCCCCAGGGGGATACGCAGTATTTT
TRBJ1-2 TRBV18 . CASSPAGGENYGYTF TGTGCCAGCTCACCCGCCGGGGGGGAAAACTATGGCTACACCTTC
TRBJ2-7 TRBV4-2 TRBD2 CASSQVGVAGGYEQYF TGTGCCAGCAGCCAAGTTGGAGTCGCGGGGGGTTACGAGCAGTACTTC
TRBJ1-1 TRBV10-3 . CAIRTGTMNTEAFF TGTGCCATCAGGACCGGGACAATGAACACTGAAGCTTTCTTT
TRBJ1-4 TRBV27 . CASSPPSEKLFF TGTGCCAGCAGTCCACCGTCTGAAAAACTGTTTTTT